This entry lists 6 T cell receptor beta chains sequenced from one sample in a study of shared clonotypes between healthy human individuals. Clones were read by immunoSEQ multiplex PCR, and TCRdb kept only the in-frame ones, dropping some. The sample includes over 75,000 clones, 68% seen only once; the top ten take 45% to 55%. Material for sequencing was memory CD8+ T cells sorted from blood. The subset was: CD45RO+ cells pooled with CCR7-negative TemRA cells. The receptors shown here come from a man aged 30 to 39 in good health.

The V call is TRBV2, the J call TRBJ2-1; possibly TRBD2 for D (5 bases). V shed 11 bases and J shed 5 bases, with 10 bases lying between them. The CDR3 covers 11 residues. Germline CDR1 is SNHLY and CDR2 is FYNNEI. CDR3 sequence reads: CAGGRHNEQFF. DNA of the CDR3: TGTGCCGGCGGGCGGCACAATGAGCAGTTCTTC.

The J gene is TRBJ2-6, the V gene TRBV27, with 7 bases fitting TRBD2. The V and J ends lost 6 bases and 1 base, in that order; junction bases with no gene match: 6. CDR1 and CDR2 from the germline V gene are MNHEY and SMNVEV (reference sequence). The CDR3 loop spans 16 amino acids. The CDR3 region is CASRTRGGSGANVLTF. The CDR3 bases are TGTGCCAGCAGGACCCGGGGAGGGTCTGGGGCCAACGTCCTGACTTTC. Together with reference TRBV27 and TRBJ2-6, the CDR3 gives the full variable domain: EAQVTQNPRYLITVTGKKLTVTCSQNMNHEYMSWYRQDPGLGLRQIYYSMNVEVTDKGDVPEGYKVSRKEKRNFPLILESPSPNQTSLYFCASRTRGGSGANVLTFGAGSRLTVL.

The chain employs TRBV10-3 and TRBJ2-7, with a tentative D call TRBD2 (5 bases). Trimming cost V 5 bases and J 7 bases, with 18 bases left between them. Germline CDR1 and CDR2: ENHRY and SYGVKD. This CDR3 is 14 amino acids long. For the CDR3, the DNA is TGTGCCATCAGTTCTGCCCTTCGGGGATCGGAGCAGTACTTC. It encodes CAISSALRGSEQYF.

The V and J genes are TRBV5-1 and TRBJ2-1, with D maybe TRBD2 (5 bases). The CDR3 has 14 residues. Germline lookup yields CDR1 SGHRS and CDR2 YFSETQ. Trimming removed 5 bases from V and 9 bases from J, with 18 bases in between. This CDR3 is CASRFSHTSFEQFF. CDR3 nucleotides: TGCGCCAGCAGATTTAGCCACACTAGTTTTGAGCAGTTCTTC.

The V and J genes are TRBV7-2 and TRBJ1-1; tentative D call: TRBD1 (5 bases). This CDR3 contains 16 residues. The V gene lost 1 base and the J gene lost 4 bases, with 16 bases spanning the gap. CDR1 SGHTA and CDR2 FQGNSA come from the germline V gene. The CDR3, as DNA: TGTGCCAGCAGCTTAGGGGCTGGGGGTACGGGCACTGAAGCTTTCTTT. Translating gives CASSLGAGGTGTEAFF.

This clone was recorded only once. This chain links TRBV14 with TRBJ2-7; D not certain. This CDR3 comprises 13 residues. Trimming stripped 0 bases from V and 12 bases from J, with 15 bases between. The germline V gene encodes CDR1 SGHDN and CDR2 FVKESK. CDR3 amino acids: CASSQDLNRAAYF. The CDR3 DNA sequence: TGTGCCAGCAGCCAAGATCTGAACCGTGCCGCGTACTTC.